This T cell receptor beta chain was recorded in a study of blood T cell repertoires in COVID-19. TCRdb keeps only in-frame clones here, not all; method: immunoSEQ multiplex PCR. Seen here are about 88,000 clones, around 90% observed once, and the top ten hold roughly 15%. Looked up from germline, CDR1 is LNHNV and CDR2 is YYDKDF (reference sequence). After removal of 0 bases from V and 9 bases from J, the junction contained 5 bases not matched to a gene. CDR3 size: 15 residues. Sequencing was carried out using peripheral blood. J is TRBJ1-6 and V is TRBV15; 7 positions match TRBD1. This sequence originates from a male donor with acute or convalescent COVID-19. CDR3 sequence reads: CATSREGQTISPLHF. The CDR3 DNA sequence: TGTGCCACCAGCAGAGAGGGACAGACGATTTCACCCCTCCACTTT.